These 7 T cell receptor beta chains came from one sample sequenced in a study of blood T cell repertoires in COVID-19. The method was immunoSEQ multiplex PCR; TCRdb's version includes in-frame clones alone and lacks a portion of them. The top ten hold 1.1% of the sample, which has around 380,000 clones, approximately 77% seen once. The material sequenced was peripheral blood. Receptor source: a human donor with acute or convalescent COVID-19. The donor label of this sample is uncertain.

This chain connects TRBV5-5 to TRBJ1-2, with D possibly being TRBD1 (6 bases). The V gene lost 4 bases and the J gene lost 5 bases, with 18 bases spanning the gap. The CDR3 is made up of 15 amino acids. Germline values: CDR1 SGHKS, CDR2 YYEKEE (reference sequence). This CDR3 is CASSLRLTGRYGYTF. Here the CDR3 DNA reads TGTGCCAGCAGCCTGAGACTCACAGGGCGGTATGGCTACACCTTC.

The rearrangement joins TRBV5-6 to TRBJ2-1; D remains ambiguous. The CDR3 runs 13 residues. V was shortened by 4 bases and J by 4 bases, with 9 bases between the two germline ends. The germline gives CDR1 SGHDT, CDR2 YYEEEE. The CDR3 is CASSPESYNEQFF. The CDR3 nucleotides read TGTGCCAGCAGCCCCGAGAGTTACAATGAGCAGTTCTTC.

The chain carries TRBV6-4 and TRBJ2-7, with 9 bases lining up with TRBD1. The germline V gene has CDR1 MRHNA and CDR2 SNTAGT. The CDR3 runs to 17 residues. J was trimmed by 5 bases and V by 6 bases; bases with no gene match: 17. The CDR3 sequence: CASRRYGQGPPGDEQYF. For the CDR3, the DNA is TGTGCCAGCAGGCGTTATGGACAGGGGCCCCCGGGGGACGAGCAGTACTTC.

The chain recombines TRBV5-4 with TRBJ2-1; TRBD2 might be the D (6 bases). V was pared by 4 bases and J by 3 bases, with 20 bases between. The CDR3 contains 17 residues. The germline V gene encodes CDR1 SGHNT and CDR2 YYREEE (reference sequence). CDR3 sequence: CASSPLLGEEGYNEQFF. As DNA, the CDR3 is TGTGCCAGCAGCCCCCTGCTGGGGGAGGAGGGCTACAATGAGCAGTTCTTC.

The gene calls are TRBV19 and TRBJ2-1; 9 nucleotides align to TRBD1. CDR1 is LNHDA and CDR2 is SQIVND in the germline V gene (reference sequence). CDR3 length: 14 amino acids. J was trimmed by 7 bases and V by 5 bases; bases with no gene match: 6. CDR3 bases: TGTGCCAGTAGTCTCCGGGACAGGGCTAATGAGCAGTTCTTC. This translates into CASSLRDRANEQFF.

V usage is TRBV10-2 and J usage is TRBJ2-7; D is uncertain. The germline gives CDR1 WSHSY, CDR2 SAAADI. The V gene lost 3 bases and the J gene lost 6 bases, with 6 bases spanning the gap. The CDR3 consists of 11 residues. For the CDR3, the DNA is TGCGCCAGCAGTGATTATATCGAGCAGTACTTC. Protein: CASSDYIEQYF.

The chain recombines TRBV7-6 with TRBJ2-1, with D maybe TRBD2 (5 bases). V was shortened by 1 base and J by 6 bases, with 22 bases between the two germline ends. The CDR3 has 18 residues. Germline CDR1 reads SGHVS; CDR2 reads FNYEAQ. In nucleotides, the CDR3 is TGTGCCAGCAGCTTAGAATCGGGTGGCGCTAGCTCTTTCAATGAGCAGTTCTTC. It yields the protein CASSLESGGASSFNEQFF. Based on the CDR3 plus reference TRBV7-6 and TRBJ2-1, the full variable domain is GAGVSQSPRYKVTKRGQDVALRCDPISGHVSLYWYRQALGQGPEFLTYFNYEAQQDKSGLPNDRFSAERPEGSISTLTIQRTEQRDSAMYRCASSLESGGASSFNEQFFGPGTRLTVL.